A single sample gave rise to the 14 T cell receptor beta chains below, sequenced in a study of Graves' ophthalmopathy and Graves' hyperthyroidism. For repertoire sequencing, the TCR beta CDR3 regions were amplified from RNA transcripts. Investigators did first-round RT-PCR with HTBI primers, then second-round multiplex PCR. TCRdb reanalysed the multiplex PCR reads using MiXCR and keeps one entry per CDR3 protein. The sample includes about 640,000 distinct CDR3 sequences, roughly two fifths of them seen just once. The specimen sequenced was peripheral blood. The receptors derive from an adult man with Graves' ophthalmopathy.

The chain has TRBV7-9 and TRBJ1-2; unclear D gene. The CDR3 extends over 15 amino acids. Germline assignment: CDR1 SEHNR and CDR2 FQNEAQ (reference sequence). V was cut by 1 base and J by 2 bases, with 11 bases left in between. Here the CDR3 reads CASSLGVSPNYGYTF. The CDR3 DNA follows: TGTGCCAGCAGCTTAGGTGTGTCGCCAAACTATGGCTACACCTTC.

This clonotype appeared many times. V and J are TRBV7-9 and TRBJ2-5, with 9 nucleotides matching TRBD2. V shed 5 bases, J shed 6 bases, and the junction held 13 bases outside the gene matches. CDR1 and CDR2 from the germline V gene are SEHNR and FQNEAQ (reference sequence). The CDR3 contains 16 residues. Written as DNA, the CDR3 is TGTGCCAGCAGCCCTCGGTCTCCTAGCGGGAACAAGACCCAGTACTTC. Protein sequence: CASSPRSPSGNKTQYF.

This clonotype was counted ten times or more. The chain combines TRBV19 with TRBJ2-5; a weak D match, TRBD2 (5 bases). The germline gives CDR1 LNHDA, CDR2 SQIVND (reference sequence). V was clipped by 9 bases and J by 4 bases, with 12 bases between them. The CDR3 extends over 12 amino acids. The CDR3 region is CARAAAGETQYF. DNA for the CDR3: TGTGCCAGAGCGGCAGCAGGAGAGACCCAGTACTTC.

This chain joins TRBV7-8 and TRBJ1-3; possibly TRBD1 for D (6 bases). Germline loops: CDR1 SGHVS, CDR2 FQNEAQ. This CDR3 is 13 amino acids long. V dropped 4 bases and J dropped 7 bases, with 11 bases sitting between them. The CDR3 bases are TGTGCCAGCAGCTCGGGACACGGGAACACCATATATTTT. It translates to CASSSGHGNTIYF.

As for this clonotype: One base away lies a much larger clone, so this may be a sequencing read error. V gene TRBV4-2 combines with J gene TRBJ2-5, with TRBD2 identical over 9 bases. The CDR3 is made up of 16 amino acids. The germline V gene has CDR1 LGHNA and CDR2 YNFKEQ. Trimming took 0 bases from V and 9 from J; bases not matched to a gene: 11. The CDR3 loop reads CASSQEGTSSGEAQYF. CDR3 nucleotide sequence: TGTGCCAGCAGCCAAGAAGGGACTAGCAGTGGGGAGGCCCAGTACTTC.

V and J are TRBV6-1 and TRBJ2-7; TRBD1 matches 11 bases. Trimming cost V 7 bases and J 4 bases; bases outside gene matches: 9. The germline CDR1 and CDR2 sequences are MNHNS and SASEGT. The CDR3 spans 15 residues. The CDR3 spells CASTPGQGGAYEQYF. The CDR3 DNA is TGTGCCAGCACGCCGGGACAGGGGGGAGCTTACGAGCAGTACTTC.

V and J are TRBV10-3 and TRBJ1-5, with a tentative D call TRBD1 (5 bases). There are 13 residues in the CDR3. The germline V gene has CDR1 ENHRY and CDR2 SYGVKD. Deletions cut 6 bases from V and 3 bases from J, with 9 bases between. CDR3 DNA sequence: TGTGCCATCAGGGGACGCATCAATCAGCCCCAGCATTTT. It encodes CAIRGRINQPQHF.

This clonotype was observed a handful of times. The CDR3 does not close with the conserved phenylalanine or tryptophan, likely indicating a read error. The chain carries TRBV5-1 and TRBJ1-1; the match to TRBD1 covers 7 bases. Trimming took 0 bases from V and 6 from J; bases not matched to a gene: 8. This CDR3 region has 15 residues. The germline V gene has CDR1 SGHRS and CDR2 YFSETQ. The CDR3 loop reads CASSLAAGGYAEAFL. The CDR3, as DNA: TGCGCCAGCAGCTTGGCGGCAGGGGGATACGCTGAAGCTTTCCTT.

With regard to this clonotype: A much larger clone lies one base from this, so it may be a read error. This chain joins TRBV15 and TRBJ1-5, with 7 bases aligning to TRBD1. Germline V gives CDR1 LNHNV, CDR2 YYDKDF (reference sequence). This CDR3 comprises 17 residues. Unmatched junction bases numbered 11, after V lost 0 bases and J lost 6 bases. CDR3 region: CATSRELGRGGSQPQHF. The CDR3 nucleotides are TGTGCCACCAGCAGAGAATTAGGCAGGGGGGGGAGTCAGCCCCAGCATTTT.

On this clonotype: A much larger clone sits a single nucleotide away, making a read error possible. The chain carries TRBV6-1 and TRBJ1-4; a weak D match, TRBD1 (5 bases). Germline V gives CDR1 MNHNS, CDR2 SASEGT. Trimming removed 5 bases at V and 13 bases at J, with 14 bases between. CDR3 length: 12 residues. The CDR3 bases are TGTGCCAGCAGTCCGGGGACTCCAAGACTGTTTTTT. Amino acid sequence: CASSPGTPRLFF.

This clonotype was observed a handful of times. The CDR3 nucleotides are TGTGCCTGGAGTTTACAAGTCTATGGCTACACCTTC. It encodes CAWSLQVYGYTF. The rearrangement joins TRBV24-1 to TRBJ1-2; D uncertain. Germline assignment: CDR1 KGHDR and CDR2 SFDVKD. The CDR3 is 12 residues long. Trimming removed 12 bases from V and 4 bases from J, with 14 bases in between.

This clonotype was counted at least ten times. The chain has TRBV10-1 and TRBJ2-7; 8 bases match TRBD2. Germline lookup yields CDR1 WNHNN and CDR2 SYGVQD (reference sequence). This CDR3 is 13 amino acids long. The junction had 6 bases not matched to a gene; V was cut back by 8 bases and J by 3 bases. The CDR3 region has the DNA TGCGCCAGCCGACTAGCGTTAAACTACGAGCAGTACTTC. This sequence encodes CASRLALNYEQYF.

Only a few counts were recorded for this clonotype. The DNA for the CDR3 is TGTGCCAGCAGCTTAGAGTCCCCGGGACAGGACTTCATGAACACTGAAGCTTTCTTT. Its protein product is CASSLESPGQDFMNTEAFF. The genes are TRBV7-2 and TRBJ1-1; TRBD1 matches at 8 bases. V shed 1 base, J shed 0 bases, and the junction held 13 bases outside the gene matches. CDR3 length: 19 residues. Per germline, CDR1 SGHTA and CDR2 FQGNSA.

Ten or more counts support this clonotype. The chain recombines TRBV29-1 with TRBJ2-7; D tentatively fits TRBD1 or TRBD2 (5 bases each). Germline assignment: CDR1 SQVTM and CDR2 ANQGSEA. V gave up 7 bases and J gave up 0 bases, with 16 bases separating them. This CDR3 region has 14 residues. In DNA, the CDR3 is TGCAGCGCGGCCCGGGACCTATCCTCCTACGAGCAGTACTTC. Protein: CSAARDLSSYEQYF.